The source of this T cell receptor (beta chain) is a study of CD8+CD57+ T cells in acquired aplastic anemia (dated by TCRdb to between 2018 and 2020). Some background on the complete study: On average, sorted CD4+ and CD8+ cells yielded about 3 ug of extracted DNA, with a range of roughly 0.17 to 30 ug. Mean read counts for healthy donor samples were roughly 10 million for CD4+ cells and some 11 million for CD8+ cells.

The research as a whole found: Patients and healthy controls showed no significant difference in CD8+ Simpson's diversity (P=0.060). Around 30 CD8+ CDR3 sequences were found to be shared between patients and controls, but these sequences appeared to be highly expressed in patients and within the immunodominant clones of the patients.

The junction shows trimming of 5 bases on V and 4 bases on J, plus 17 bases between the germline ends. The germline V gene specifies SGHVS as CDR1 and FQNEAQ as CDR2. From cysteine to phenylalanine, the CDR3 is 15 amino acids long. The only DNA kept is the CDR3, 45 bases in frame from the first base. The study deep-sequenced TCR repertoires of sorted CD4+ and CD8+ blood T cells from severe aplastic anemia patients and healthy subjects. Ficoll-Paque density gradient centrifugation was used to isolate peripheral blood mononuclear cells. Before DNA extraction, CD4+ and CD8+ T cells were sorted with FACS or magnetic beads. Genomic DNA served as template for TCR beta VDJ combination and CDR3 sequence profiling. TCR repertoire sequencing was run on an Illumina HiSeq 2000. In the original analysis: Repertoires were assessed using TRBV/TRBJ rearrangement plots, CDR3 size and DJ length profiles, and Simpson's diversity index. Whichever DNA sequence was most abundant in the deep sequencing data was defined as the immunodominant clone. CDR3 amino acid sequences were screened for sharing across subjects and were compared with published repertoires and the VDJdb database. The public reads were reanalyzed by TCRdb: fastp trimming at Q25, MiXCR alignment, in-frame beta chains only. When rows share a CDR3 protein, they turn into one entry using the most common DNA and genes. For this entry, the V and J calls and clone size follow TCRdb and not the study's own pipeline. Counted in this sample were some 220,000 distinct CDR3 sequences; about a third of them appeared once. The ten largest clones capture roughly 1.1% of the sample.

In this sample, this clonotype turned up many times. This receptor's antigen is unknown. Base qualities are not at hand, and no much larger clone is one base apart. Specimen: sorted CD4+, CD8+, or CD8+CD57+ T cells (not recorded which) from PBMCs. This clonotype originated in a human donor in good health, serving as a control. The sequence joins TRBV7-8 to TRBJ1-2; 6 matching bases give a weak D call of TRBD1. In nucleotide form, the sequence is TGTGCCAGCAGCGTAGACCCCAGGGGCCTCTATGGCTACACCTTC. This translates into CASSVDPRGLYGYTF. The CDR3 plus the reference TRBV7-8 and TRBJ1-2 genes for the other parts give the full variable domain: GAGVSQSPRYKVAKRGQDVALRCDPISGHVSLFWYQQALGQGPEFLTYFQNEAQLDKSGLPSDRFFAERPEGSVSTLKIQRTQQEDSAVYLCASSVDPRGLYGYTFGSGTRLTVV.